A selection of T cell receptor beta chains follows, all from one sample in a study of shared clonotypes between healthy human individuals. Profiling relied on immunoSEQ multiplex PCR, and the TCRdb table lists in-frame clones only, not all of them. The sample shows around 2.1 million clones, under 95% of them seen only once. Sequenced input: naive CD8+ T cells from PBMCs. These receptors all stem from a man between 18 and 35 years old in good health. Some clones in this sample may be carry-over from other donors' samples. Each CDR3 is given with its conserved first and last residue. A D gene is named only where the DNA matches it firmly. Clone size is shown for a subset of rows, as once, few, many or a class of expanded clone.

CDR3 protein,CDR3 DNA,V gene,J gene,D gene,clone size
CAISAARDRDTEAFF,TGTGCCATCAGTGCAGCCCGGGACAGAGACACTGAAGCTTTCTTT,TRBV10-3,TRBJ1-1,TRBD1,.
CASTRTSGSDEQFF,TGTGCCAGCACCAGGACTAGCGGGAGCGATGAGCAGTTCTTC,TRBV21-1,TRBJ2-1,.,.
CASSRQGWGANVLTF,TGTGCCAGCAGTCGACAGGGGTGGGGGGCCAACGTCCTGACTTTC,TRBV6-5,TRBJ2-6,TRBD1,.
CASSLMASGEQFF,TGTGCCAGCAGCTTAATGGCCTCCGGTGAGCAGTTCTTC,TRBV7-3,TRBJ2-1,.,.
CASSVEGGRTGELFF,TGTGCCAGCAGCGTCGAAGGAGGGAGGACCGGGGAGCTGTTTTTT,TRBV9,TRBJ2-2,.,.
CASSFQLAGGSEQYF,TGTGCCAGCAGTTTCCAACTAGCGGGAGGGTCCGAGCAGTACTTC,TRBV6-5,TRBJ2-7,TRBD2,.
CASSLRPANVLTF,TGCGCCAGCAGCTTGAGACCGGCCAACGTCCTGACTTTC,TRBV5-1,TRBJ2-6,.,.
CASNIVGGVADTQYF,TGTGCCAGCAACATTGTCGGTGGGGTGGCAGATACGCAGTATTTT,TRBV6-6,TRBJ2-3,.,.
CASSESANYGYTF,TGTGCCAGCAGTGAGAGCGCTAACTATGGCTACACCTTC,TRBV2,TRBJ1-2,.,.
CASSLPPSSYNEQFF,TGTGCCAGCAGCCTCCCACCCAGCTCCTACAATGAGCAGTTCTTC,TRBV7-8,TRBJ2-1,.,.
CASSFSEASGYTDTQYF,TGTGCCAGCAGTTTTAGTGAGGCTAGCGGTTACACAGATACGCAGTATTTT,TRBV28,TRBJ2-3,TRBD2,.
CASSLGYREAYNEQFF,TGTGCCAGCAGCTTAGGTTACCGGGAGGCATACAATGAGCAGTTCTTC,TRBV7-3,TRBJ2-1,TRBD2,.
CASSDPRGRGETQYF,TGTGCCAGCAGCGACCCCAGGGGCAGGGGAGAGACCCAGTACTTC,TRBV27,TRBJ2-5,.,few
CASSPGLAGVEQFF,TGTGCCAGCAGTCCGGGACTAGCGGGAGTTGAGCAGTTCTTC,TRBV27,TRBJ2-1,TRBD2,.
CASSVGTSGSADTQYF,TGTGCCAGCAGCGTAGGGACTAGCGGGAGCGCAGATACGCAGTATTTT,TRBV9,TRBJ2-3,TRBD2,.
CAWNRAPRDIQYF,TGTGCCTGGAACCGGGCCCCCCGCGACATTCAGTACTTC,TRBV30,TRBJ2-4,.,.
CASSLRTGYQETQYF,TGTGCCAGCAGCTTACGGACAGGATATCAAGAGACCCAGTACTTC,TRBV7-9,TRBJ2-5,TRBD1,once
CASSPQNTEAFF,TGTGCCAGCAGCCCCCAAAACACTGAAGCTTTCTTT,TRBV28,TRBJ1-1,.,once
CASSLGQGALRGYTF,TGCGCCAGCAGCTTGGGGCAGGGGGCGCTTAGAGGCTACACCTTC,TRBV5-1,TRBJ1-2,TRBD1,.
CASSHPGLGLDYGYTF,TGTGCCAGCAGCCACCCGGGACTGGGATTAGACTATGGCTACACCTTC,TRBV4-2,TRBJ1-2,.,.
CASGGQPDATNEKLFF,TGCGCCAGCGGCGGACAGCCAGATGCAACTAATGAAAAACTGTTTTTT,TRBV10-2,TRBJ1-4,.,.
CASSLSPTPGRDYGYTF,TGTGCCAGCAGTTTATCCCCGACCCCGGGCCGGGACTATGGCTACACCTTC,TRBV28,TRBJ1-2,.,.
CASRNQDGNYGYTF,TGTGCCAGCAGGAACCAAGACGGGAACTATGGCTACACCTTC,TRBV27,TRBJ1-2,.,.
CASSLDPTSGHLNYGYTF,TGTGCCAGCAGCTTAGACCCGACTAGCGGACATCTAAACTATGGCTACACCTTC,TRBV11-2,TRBJ1-2,.,.
CASSIFGDPGELFF,TGTGCCAGTAGTATATTTGGGGACCCCGGGGAGCTGTTTTTT,TRBV19,TRBJ2-2,.,.
CASSLWGQGATGELFF,TGTGCCAGCAGCCTCTGGGGACAGGGGGCCACCGGGGAGCTGTTTTTT,TRBV11-2,TRBJ2-2,TRBD1,.
CASSVEGGAFSSYNEQFF,TGTGCCAGCAGCGTAGAAGGCGGGGCCTTCAGCTCCTACAATGAGCAGTTCTTC,TRBV9,TRBJ2-1,.,.
CASSLLEIYNEQFF,TGTGCCAGCAGCCTTCTTGAGATTTACAATGAGCAGTTCTTC,TRBV7-6,TRBJ2-1,.,.
CASSLAGQGGKNGYTF,TGTGCCAGCAGCTTAGCAGGTCAGGGAGGGAAGAACGGCTACACCTTC,TRBV7-9,TRBJ1-2,.,.
CASSLALAGGPGNEQFF,TGCGCCAGCAGCTTGGCGCTAGCGGGAGGGCCGGGGAATGAGCAGTTCTTC,TRBV5-1,TRBJ2-1,TRBD2,.
CASSPGTSSFEQFF,TGCGCCAGCAGCCCAGGGACTAGTTCTTTTGAGCAGTTCTTC,TRBV4-1,TRBJ2-1,TRBD2,.
CASSEGRGREQYF,TGTGCCAGCAGCGAGGGCAGGGGGCGCGAGCAGTACTTC,TRBV9,TRBJ2-7,TRBD1,.
CASSTTYRAREAFF,TGTGCCAGCAGTACCACATACAGGGCCAGAGAAGCTTTCTTT,TRBV27,TRBJ1-1,.,.
CASSTGLVEQYF,TGTGCCAGCAGCACCGGACTAGTCGAGCAGTACTTC,TRBV28,TRBJ2-7,TRBD2,once
CASSALAGPGYNEQFF,TGTGCCAGCAGCGCCCTGGCCGGGCCGGGGTACAATGAGCAGTTCTTC,TRBV5-6,TRBJ2-1,.,.
CASSLPPDTQYF,TGTGCCAGCAGCCTCCCTCCGGATACGCAGTATTTT,TRBV9,TRBJ2-3,.,.
CATSPRTSGYEQFF,TGTGCCACCAGCCCCCGGACTAGCGGCTATGAGCAGTTCTTC,TRBV15,TRBJ2-1,TRBD2,.